The present T cell receptor (beta chain) was sequenced within a study of blood T cell repertoires in COVID-19. Original analysis: How many nucleated cells were present was estimated from reference gene primer amplification. TCRdb's table, derived via immunoSEQ multiplex PCR, lists solely in-frame clones and lacks some. V, J and clone size derive from that table, while D and trimming were established from the DNA sequence. Of 150,000 to 200,000 clones listed, 85% are singletons. From germline, CDR1 is MNHEY and CDR2 SVGAGI. V was cut by 6 bases and J by 0 bases, with 12 bases left in between. The CDR3 sequence is 15 residues long.

Sequencing was performed on peripheral blood. This sequence was found in a man in his sixties with COVID-19, enrolled during active disease. The chain has TRBV6-5 and TRBJ1-5, with a possible D match to TRBD1 (6 bases). CDR3 sequence (DNA): TGTGCCAGCAGACAGGGTTTTGATAGCAATCAGCCCCAGCATTTT. Translation: CASRQGFDSNQPQHF.